This T cell receptor beta chain was documented in a study of early T cells in non-severe SARS-CoV-2 infection. Looked up from germline, CDR1 is LGHNA and CDR2 is YNFKEQ. V lost 0 bases and J lost 4; bases outside the gene matches: 12. This CDR3 has 18 amino acids. TCRdb ran MiXCR on the 5' RACE reads and lists one entry per CDR3 protein. The data show 65,000 to 85,000 distinct CDR3 sequences, roughly 11% seen once. This clonotype appeared many times. The V gene is TRBV4-2, the J gene TRBJ2-7; 10 nucleotides line up with TRBD2. The receptor was derived from an adult who was a healthcare worker with PCR-confirmed SARS-CoV-2 infection or an uninfected control (not recorded which). The specimen sequenced was whole blood. The CDR3 DNA is TGTGCCAGCAGCCAAGATCCCAGCGGGAGGGCCCTAGGGTACGAGCAGTACTTC. Residues: CASSQDPSGRALGYEQYF.